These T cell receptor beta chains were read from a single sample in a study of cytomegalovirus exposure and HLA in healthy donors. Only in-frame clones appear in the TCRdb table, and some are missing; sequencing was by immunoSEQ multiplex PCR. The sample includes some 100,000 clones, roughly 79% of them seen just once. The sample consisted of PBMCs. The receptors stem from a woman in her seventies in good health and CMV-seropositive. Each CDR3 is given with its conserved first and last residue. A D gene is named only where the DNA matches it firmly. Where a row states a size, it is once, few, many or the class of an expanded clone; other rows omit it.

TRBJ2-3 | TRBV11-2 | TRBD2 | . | CASSSRTSGSFVRTDTQYF | TGTGCCAGCAGCTCAAGGACTAGCGGGAGTTTCGTTCGCACAGATACGCAGTATTTT
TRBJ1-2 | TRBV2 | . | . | CASMFRQGGNYGYTF | TGTGCCAGCATGTTCCGGCAGGGCGGCAACTATGGCTACACCTTC
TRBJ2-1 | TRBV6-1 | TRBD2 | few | CASSEVGGGNKGNEQFF | TGTGCCAGCAGTGAAGTCGGGGGGGGGAATAAAGGCAATGAGCAGTTCTTC
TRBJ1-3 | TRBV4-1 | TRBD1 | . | CASRTRGTGGVGSGNTIYF | TGCGCCAGCAGGACGAGGGGGACAGGGGGCGTAGGGTCTGGAAACACCATATATTTT
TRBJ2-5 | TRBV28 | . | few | CASSSVGTTKETQYF | TGTGCCAGCAGTTCGGTGGGGACAACAAAAGAGACCCAGTACTTC
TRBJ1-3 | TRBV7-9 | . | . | CASSLVRGTDSGNTIYF | TGTGCCAGCAGCTTAGTTAGGGGAACTGACTCTGGAAACACCATATATTTT
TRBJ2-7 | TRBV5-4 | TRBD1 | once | CASSSGGTYEQYF | TGTGCCAGCAGCTCAGGGGGTACCTACGAGCAGTACTTC
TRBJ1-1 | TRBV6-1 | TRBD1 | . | CASSGDRVSTEAFF | TGTGCCAGCAGTGGGGACAGGGTCTCCACTGAAGCTTTCTTT
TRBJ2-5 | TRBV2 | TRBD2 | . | CASSELLAGGPKVETQYF | TGTGCCAGCAGTGAGCTCCTAGCGGGAGGGCCGAAGGTAGAGACCCAGTACTTC
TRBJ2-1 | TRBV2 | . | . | CASSGQGFNEQFF | TGTGCCAGCAGTGGCCAGGGTTTCAATGAGCAGTTCTTC
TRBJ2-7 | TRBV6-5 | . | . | CASSRTSGEQYF | TGTGCCAGCAGCCGAACCTCGGGGGAGCAGTACTTC
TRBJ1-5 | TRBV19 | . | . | CASSQGYQPQHF | TGTGCCAGTAGCCAGGGCTATCAGCCCCAGCATTTT
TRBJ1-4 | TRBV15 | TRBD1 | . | CATSREGGRGLTPIERKLFF | TGTGCCACCAGCAGAGAGGGGGGCAGGGGGTTGACCCCCATCGAGAGAAAACTGTTTTTT
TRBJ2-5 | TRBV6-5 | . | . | CASSYSISRGGETQYF | TGTGCCAGCAGTTACTCGATCTCCCGAGGTGGAGAGACCCAGTACTTC
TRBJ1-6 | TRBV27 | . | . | CASSFGRNSPLHF | TGTGCCAGCAGTTTTGGCAGGAATTCACCCCTCCACTTT
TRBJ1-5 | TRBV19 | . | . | CATNRGDSNQPQHF | TGTGCCACCAATCGGGGGGATAGCAATCAGCCCCAGCATTTT
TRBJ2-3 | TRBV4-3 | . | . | CASSPVTDTQYF | TGCGCCAGCAGCCCCGTCACAGATACGCAGTATTTT